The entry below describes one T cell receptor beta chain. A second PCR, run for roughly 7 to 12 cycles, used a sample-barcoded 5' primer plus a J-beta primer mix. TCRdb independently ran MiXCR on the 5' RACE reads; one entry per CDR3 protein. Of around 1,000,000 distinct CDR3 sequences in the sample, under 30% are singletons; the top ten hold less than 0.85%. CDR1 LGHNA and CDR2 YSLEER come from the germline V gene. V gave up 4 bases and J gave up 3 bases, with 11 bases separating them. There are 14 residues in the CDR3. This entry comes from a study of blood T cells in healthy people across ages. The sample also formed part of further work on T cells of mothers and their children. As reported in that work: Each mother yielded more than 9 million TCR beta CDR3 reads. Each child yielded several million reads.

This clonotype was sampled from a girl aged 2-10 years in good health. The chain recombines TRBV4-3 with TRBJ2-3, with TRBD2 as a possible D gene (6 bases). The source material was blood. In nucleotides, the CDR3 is TGCGCCAGCAGCCCCTTTCTAGCGACAGATACGCAGTATTTT. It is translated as CASSPFLATDTQYF.